These T cell receptor beta chains were read from a single sample in a study of identical twins. TCRdb itself ran the 5' RACE reads through MiXCR, one entry per CDR3 protein. The sample comprises about 470,000 distinct CDR3 sequences, about 24% of which are singletons, and about 2.9% rests with the top ten. The same data also contributed to another study, on T cells expressing NK-cell markers.

What was sequenced was CD4+ T cells sorted from blood. Receptors originate from a woman under 30 in good health. The CDR3 runs from the conserved cysteine through the conserved F or W. D genes are given only for firm matches. Expanded clones get a size class; other rows say once, few or many, or leave the size out.

cdr3_aa cdr3_nt j_call d_call clone_size v_call
CASSPQAGGLYEQYF TGTGCCAGCAGCCCCCAGGCGGGAGGGCTCTACGAGCAGTACTTC TRBJ2-7 TRBD2 few TRBV9
CASSLDPGVPYGYTF TGCGCCAGCAGCTTAGACCCGGGAGTCCCCTATGGCTACACCTTC TRBJ1-2 . few TRBV5-1
CASSQPGRQYGYTF TGCGCCAGCAGCCAGCCGGGACGCCAGTATGGCTACACCTTC TRBJ1-2 . few TRBV4-1
CSARYQNTEAFF TGCAGTGCTAGGTATCAGAACACTGAAGCTTTCTTT TRBJ1-1 . few TRBV20-1
CASSLGMRQIF TGTGCCAGCAGTTTAGGGATGCGGCAAATCTTT TRBJ1-1 . few TRBV12-3/TRBV12-4
CASSQDRRTSGYTGELFF TGCGCCAGCAGCCAAGATAGGCGGACTAGCGGATACACCGGGGAGCTGTTTTTT TRBJ2-2 TRBD2 . TRBV4-1
CASSSPGGYNEQFF TGTGCCAGCAGCTCCCCGGGGGGCTACAATGAGCAGTTCTTC TRBJ2-1 TRBD2 few TRBV7-2
CASSLDSNFQETQYF TGTGCCAGCAGTTTAGATAGCAACTTCCAAGAGACCCAGTACTTC TRBJ2-5 . . TRBV12-3/TRBV12-4
CASSRGGRGSSTDTQYF TGTGCCAGCAGCAGGGGGGGCAGGGGCTCTAGCACAGATACGCAGTATTTT TRBJ2-3 . . TRBV7-9
CASSLLIGGAPDTQYF TGTGCCAGCAGTTTGTTAATAGGGGGGGCCCCAGATACGCAGTATTTT TRBJ2-3 . . TRBV12-3/TRBV12-4
CASSRRLAGEHEQYF TGTGCCAGCAGCCGCCGACTAGCGGGGGAGCACGAGCAGTACTTC TRBJ2-7 TRBD2 . TRBV3-1
CASSLAYDRVNMYEQYF TGTGCCAGCAGCCTCGCCTACGACAGGGTAAATATGTACGAGCAGTACTTC TRBJ2-7 TRBD1 few TRBV7-4